These T cell receptor beta chains were read from a single sample in a study of T cell responses to AZD1222 COVID-19 vaccine. Assay: immunoSEQ multiplex PCR; the TCRdb copy retains only in-frame clones and omits some. The repertoire has approximately 110,000 clones, 86% of them found once; the top ten carry roughly 7.7%. The sample was peripheral blood, taken on day 0 of AZD1222 vaccination. The receptors here all came from an adult in good health. Both conserved end residues are trimmed from each CDR3. Each record gives: V gene, CDR3 length, J gene, CDR3 protein.

TRBV27,14,TRBJ1-1,ASSTEPQGMGTEAF
TRBV10-3,11,TRBJ1-2,ATTGERGYGYT
TRBV7-3,13,TRBJ2-1,ASSSQGAGVNEQF
TRBV18,11,TRBJ2-4,ASSTESKNIQY
TRBV11-2,14,TRBJ1-6,ASSTAGQGDNSPLH
TRBV7-2,13,TRBJ1-5,ASSPGGVGNQPQH
TRBV6-1,11,TRBJ1-2,ASSDSLESGYT
TRBV4-1,12,TRBJ2-7,ASSQGPGLYEQY
TRBV5-1,15,TRBJ2-3,ASSLVNGGGRGDTQY
TRBV10-3,15,TRBJ1-2,AINPYGQASANYGYT
TRBV7-9,11,TRBJ2-7,ASSLEGPYEQY
TRBV27,14,TRBJ2-1,ASSLRDNKMGNEQF
TRBV5-4,13,TRBJ1-2,ASSLAQTGGSGYT
TRBV19,12,TRBJ2-1,ASSIADRVDEQF
TRBV28,11,TRBJ1-5,ASRKQINQPQH
TRBV7-2,12,TRBJ1-2,ASSPRLANYGYT
TRBV4-1,15,TRBJ2-1,ASSPRFRESSYNEQF
TRBV28,11,TRBJ2-7,ASRESGSDEQY
TRBV3-1/TRBV3-2,11,TRBJ2-7,ASSHMGTYEQY
TRBV18,11,TRBJ1-2,ASSEGQNYGYT
TRBV27,14,TRBJ2-1,ASSSHPGLAIDEQF
TRBV5-8,12,TRBJ1-2,ASRLGELNYGYT
TRBV3-1/TRBV3-2,15,TRBJ1-1,ASSQEFRDTSSTEAF
TRBV5-5,14,TRBJ2-3,ASSPGGTGTWDTQY
TRBV19,16,TRBJ2-2,ASSIDGPGTGDTGELF
TRBV5-6,10,TRBJ1-5,ASSLGGRPQH
TRBV5-4,12,TRBJ1-2,ASSLVQGNYGYT
TRBV3-1/TRBV3-2,14,TRBJ2-1,ASSQDLAGGYNEQF
TRBV9,12,TRBJ1-1,ASSVGVLNTEAF
TRBV7-2,12,TRBJ2-7,ASSLVVSDPEQY
TRBV5-1,13,TRBJ2-2,ASSSPGGHTGELF
TRBV18,12,TRBJ2-5,ASSLAGASETQY
TRBV6-5,13,TRBJ2-3,ASTTRVAGGNLQY
TRBV2,11,TRBJ1-4,ASRQGRAEKLF
TRBV3-1/TRBV3-2,12,TRBJ2-4,ASSLAAQKNIQY
TRBV7-2,12,TRBJ1-4,ASSLGATNEKLF
TRBV5-4,16,TRBJ2-2,ASSPPGTSNSLVGELF
TRBV2,14,TRBJ2-1,ASSDLGRGGYNEQF
TRBV5-4,13,TRBJ2-7,ASSLVAGIGGEQY
TRBV4-2,10,TRBJ2-3,ASSQDRDTQY
TRBV6-6,14,TRBJ1-3,ASSYSLGGSGNTIY
TRBV27,11,TRBJ1-1,ASSLERNTEAF
TRBV12-3/TRBV12-4,11,TRBJ2-7,ASSFSQESQQY
TRBV7-7,13,TRBJ2-1,ASSPRDRDYNEQF
TRBV28,12,TRBJ2-3,ASSFGRYTDTQY
TRBV4-2,12,TRBJ2-7,ASSQDLYNGLSY
TRBV3-1/TRBV3-2,12,TRBJ2-7,ASSHYWDGPEQY
TRBV2,11,TRBJ1-5,ASTLSGNQPQH
TRBV5-1,14,TRBJ2-1,ASSLEGSYNYNEQF
TRBV7-6,14,TRBJ2-7,ASSPVTLLSSYEQY
TRBV5-1,13,TRBJ2-1,ASSPLAGEYNEQF
TRBV19,11,TRBJ1-1,ASSIVRNTEAF
TRBV10-2,12,TRBJ1-1,ASSDPGQGTEAF